This entry lists 16 T cell receptor beta chains sequenced from one sample in a study of shared clonotypes between healthy human individuals. This table comes from immunoSEQ multiplex PCR, and its TCRdb copy is limited to in-frame clones, with some not included. The sample includes approximately 2,000,000 clones, over 85% of them seen just once. Terminally differentiated effector memory CD45RA+ cells were excluded from the naive CD8 cells, which were CD45RO-negative and positively selected for CCR7. Sequencing was done on a sample of naive CD8+ T cells from PBMCs. These receptors all come from a man aged 18 to 29 in good health. Some clones in this sample may be carry-over from other donors' samples.

The count of this clone is one. The chain joins TRBV28 to TRBJ1-2; TRBD1 might be the D (6 bases). V lost 6 bases to trimming and J lost 3 bases, with 17 bases between them. CDR3 length: 15 residues. Germline CDR1 MDHEN, CDR2 SYDVKM. CDR3 loop: CASSEPRDTDYGYTF. In DNA, the CDR3 is TGTGCCAGCAGCGAGCCAAGGGACACCGACTATGGCTACACCTTC.

The chain links TRBV23-1 to TRBJ2-7, with TRBD2 identical over 8 bases. TRBV23-1 is annotated as an ORF whose role is uncertain. The CDR3 spans 14 residues. CDR3 nucleotides: TGCGTCCTCGCGGGAGGCCCAAGCTCCTACGAGCAGTACTTC. Its protein product is CVLAGGPSSYEQYF.

The rearrangement joins TRBV10-2 to TRBJ2-2; 7 nucleotides align to TRBD1. V gave up 3 bases and J gave up 0 bases; unmatched junction bases: 4. The CDR3 covers 16 residues. The germline CDR1 and CDR2 sequences are WSHSY and SAAADI. CDR3 DNA: TGCGCCAGCAGTGACCAGGGGGAAACGAACACCGGGGAGCTGTTTTTT. Protein: CASSDQGETNTGELFF.

V is TRBV6-5 and J is TRBJ1-6; D gene uncertain. Germline V CDR1 and CDR2: MNHEY, SVGAGI. The V and J ends lost 0 bases and 6 bases respectively, with 12 bases between them. The CDR3 covers 16 residues. Here the CDR3 reads CASSYSPKAVNSPLHF. CDR3 bases: TGTGCCAGCAGTTACTCGCCAAAGGCGGTTAATTCACCCCTCCACTTT.

The V and J genes are TRBV6-1 and TRBJ2-7, with D hard to call. Germline V gene sequence: CDR1 MNHNS, CDR2 SASEGT. The CDR3 runs to 13 residues. Between the trimmed V and J ends, which lost 7 bases and 1 base, there was a span of 11 bases. CDR3 in amino acids: CASMGRESYEQYF. CDR3 DNA: TGTGCCAGCATGGGCAGAGAGTCCTACGAGCAGTACTTC.

V usage is TRBV28 and J usage is TRBJ1-1; D gene uncertain. The germline V gene encodes CDR1 MDHEN and CDR2 SYDVKM. The CDR3 totals 13 residues. V lost 3 bases, J lost 2 bases, and 7 bases lay in between. The CDR3 nucleotides read TGTGCCAGCAGTTTTTTTCGAAACACTGAAGCTTTCTTT. It codes for CASSFFRNTEAFF.

V usage is TRBV7-3 and J usage is TRBJ2-3, with D perhaps TRBD2 (6 bases). This CDR3 region has 16 residues. From germline, CDR1 is SGHTA and CDR2 FQGTGA. Trimming removed 3 bases from V and 1 base from J, with 14 bases in between. CDR3 DNA sequence: TGTGCCAGCAGCTTGTTGGGGAGGTTAGGCACAGATACGCAGTATTTT. Translating gives CASSLLGRLGTDTQYF. Supplemented by reference TRBV7-3 and TRBJ2-3, the full variable domain reads GAGVSQTPSNKVTEKGKYVELRCDPISGHTALYWYRQSLGQGPEFLIYFQGTGAADDSGLPNDRFFAVRPEGSVSTLKIQRTERGDSAVYLCASSLLGRLGTDTQYFGPGTRLTVL.

This chain joins TRBV29-1 and TRBJ2-2; D remains ambiguous. The CDR3 contains 13 residues. The V end lost 6 bases, the J end lost 0 bases, and 8 bases lay between the germline ends. Germline V lookup: CDR1 SQVTM, CDR2 ANQGSEA. The CDR3 DNA reads TGCAGCGTCCAAATCCCGAACACCGGGGAGCTGTTTTTT. Translation gives CSVQIPNTGELFF.

A note on this clone: Other DNA sequences within the sample encode an identical CDR3. The V and J genes are TRBV28 and TRBJ2-1; 13 bases line up with TRBD2. CDR3 length: 14 amino acids. CDR1 is MDHEN and CDR2 is SYDVKM in the germline V gene. V lost 7 bases, J lost 7 bases, and 4 bases stayed unmatched. The CDR3 nucleotides are TGTGCCAGCATCTGGACTAGCGGGAGTAATGAGCAGTTCTTC. It codes for CASIWTSGSNEQFF. Filled out from reference TRBV28 and TRBJ2-1, the complete variable domain reads DVKVTQSSRYLVKRTGEKVFLECVQDMDHENMFWYRQDPGLGLRLIYFSYDVKMKEKGDIPEGYSVSREKKERFSLILESASTNQTSMYLCASIWTSGSNEQFFGPGTRLTVL.

The rearrangement uses TRBV27 and TRBJ1-2; no firm D call. This CDR3 is built from 13 residues. CDR1 is MNHEY, CDR2 SMNVEV, per germline (reference sequence). V was trimmed by 2 bases and J by 1 base, leaving 5 bases between them. The CDR3 protein is CASSLVSNYGYTF. The CDR3 DNA follows: TGTGCCAGCAGTTTAGTCAGTAACTATGGCTACACCTTC.

CDR3 nucleotide sequence: TGTGCCAGCAGTGAAGAAAATAGCGTAATTAGTGGGTATTTT. As protein: CASSEENSVISGYF. The chain couples TRBV2 to TRBJ2-3; possible D gene TRBD2, 5 bases. V lost 1 base to trimming and J lost 14 bases, with 19 bases between them. Germline V gene sequence: CDR1 SNHLY, CDR2 FYNNEI. CDR3 length: 14 amino acids. Variable domain in full (rest from reference TRBV2 and TRBJ2-3): EPEVTQTPSHQVTQMGQEVILRCVPISNHLYFYWYRQILGQKVEFLVSFYNNEISEKSEIFDDQFSVERPDGSNFTLKIRSTKLEDSAMYFCASSEENSVISGYFGPGTRLTVL.

The rearrangement joins TRBV13 to TRBJ2-3; tentative D call: TRBD1 (6 bases). CDR1 PRHDT and CDR2 FYEKMQ come from the germline V gene (reference sequence). CDR3 length: 16 residues. With 1 base removed from V and 0 bases from J, the gap between germline ends came to 11 bases. The CDR3 nucleotides are TGTGCCAGCAGCTTAGAAGGGGGATCAAGCACAGATACGCAGTATTTT. Protein: CASSLEGGSSTDTQYF. The whole variable domain, remainder taken from reference TRBV13 and TRBJ2-3, is AAGVIQSPRHLIKEKRETATLKCYPIPRHDTVYWYQQGPGQDPQFLISFYEKMQSDKGSIPDRFSAQQFSDYHSELNMSSLELGDSALYFCASSLEGGSSTDTQYFGPGTRLTVL.

For the CDR3, the DNA is TGTGCCAGCAGCCAAGATCGGTGGGCAGATACGCAGTATTTT. As protein: CASSQDRWADTQYF. The chain recombines TRBV14 with TRBJ2-3; D is unresolved. V was shortened by 0 bases and J by 4 bases, with 8 bases between the two germline ends. The V gene's germline CDR1 is SGHDN and CDR2 FVKESK. The CDR3 consists of 14 residues.

The chain combines TRBV7-9 with TRBJ2-7; TRBD1 agrees at 9 bases. The V and J ends lost 2 bases and 5 bases, in that order; junction bases with no gene match: 4. Germline V gene sequence: CDR1 SEHNR, CDR2 FQNEAQ (reference sequence). The CDR3 runs 14 residues. The CDR3 protein is CASSLIQGAHEQYF. As DNA, the CDR3 is TGTGCCAGCAGCTTAATACAGGGGGCCCACGAGCAGTACTTC.

The chain is built from TRBV6-5 and TRBJ2-1; the D is unclear. V lost 7 bases and J 9 bases, leaving 19 bases between the germline ends. The germline V gene has CDR1 MNHEY and CDR2 SVGAGI. The CDR3 is made up of 14 amino acids. The CDR3 coding sequence is TGTGCCAGCACCCTCCGGGCACTTCTAGGTGAGCAGTTCTTC. This encodes CASTLRALLGEQFF.

V is TRBV4-3 and J is TRBJ1-5; 8 bases match TRBD1. The CDR3 runs 15 residues. V lost 1 base and J lost 5; bases outside the gene matches: 4. Per germline, CDR1 LGHNA and CDR2 YSLEER. The CDR3 spells CASSQGTGLYQPQHF. CDR3 bases: TGCGCCAGCAGCCAAGGGACAGGGCTATATCAGCCCCAGCATTTT.